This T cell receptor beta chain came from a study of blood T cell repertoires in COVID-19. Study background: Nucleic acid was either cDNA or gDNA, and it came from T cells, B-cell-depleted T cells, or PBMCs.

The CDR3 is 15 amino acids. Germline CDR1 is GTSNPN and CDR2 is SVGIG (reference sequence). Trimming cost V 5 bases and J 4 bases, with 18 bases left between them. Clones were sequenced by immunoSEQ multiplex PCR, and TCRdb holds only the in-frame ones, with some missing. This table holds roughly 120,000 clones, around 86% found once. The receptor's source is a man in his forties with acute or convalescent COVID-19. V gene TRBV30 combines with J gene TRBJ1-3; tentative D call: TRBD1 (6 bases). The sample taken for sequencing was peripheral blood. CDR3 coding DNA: TGTGCCTGGGCCCATTCAATTGACAGGGGAAACACCATATATTTT. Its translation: CAWAHSIDRGNTIYF.